The T cell receptor beta chain described here comes from a study of beta chain features in type 1 diabetes. General observations from the study: Type 1 diabetes patients had moderately but significantly shorter TCRB CDR3s in all four CD4+ subsets. Since sequencing was performed on cDNA, cells with high TCR expression could be over-represented.

The CDR3 totals 13 residues. Germline V gene lookup returns CDR1 SGHDN and CDR2 FVKESK. Trimming took off 5 bases at V and 4 bases at J, with 11 bases between the two ends. Sorting with CD45RO/CCR7/CD25/CD127/CD95/CD27 yielded naive, central memory, regulatory and stem-like memory CD4+ cells. Expressed TCRB transcripts got sequenced, as all isolated RNA was reverse transcribed. Regulatory, naive and central memory T cell samples averaged approximately 3.3 million reads. Here immunoSEQ multiplex PCR was the method, and the copy in TCRdb shows in-frame clones only, minus some. Altogether 200,000 to 250,000 clones are present, about 15% being singletons, with the ten largest covering approximately 0.02%. Points on this clone: The antigen is not known.

This chain joins TRBV14 and TRBJ1-2; a possible D gene is TRBD1 (6 bases). The specimen was naive CD4+ T cells from blood. The TCR sequence derives from a young man with type 1 diabetes. The CDR3 sequence: CASSSDSSYGYTF. CDR3 nucleotides: TGTGCCAGCAGCTCGGACAGTAGCTATGGCTACACCTTC.